This T cell receptor (beta chain) was obtained from a study of blood T cell repertoires in COVID-19 (dated by TCRdb to the early 2020s). Turning to the overall study: The collaborator samples originated in the United States, Italy and Spain and spanned the acute and convalescent phases of COVID-19. The prospective study material was composed of cDNA or gDNA derived from T cells, B-cell-depleted T cells, or PBMCs. Subjects who had been exposed to COVID-19, were actively infected with it, or had recovered from it provided the deeply sampled blood TCRbeta repertoires that made up the dataset. The repertoires were made available in a free public database intended to serve as a resource for research on the immune response to SARS-CoV-2. Samples were obtained from the ongoing ImmuneRACE study (first 160 participants) and from about 1,300 subjects provided by 6 global collaborators. The sample metadata nearly always contained a de-identified subject ID, COVID-19 status, age in years and sex. Where available, HLA class I and class II types were taken from metadata supplied by the sample provider and were not determined by assay-based typing.

Notes on this clone: Its recognized antigen is unknown. The record has no base qualities; no much larger clone is one base away.

Overall study results and their limits: The quantity of clinical and demographic metadata differed by source and by participant and was supplied without curation.

The immunoSEQ Assay, a bias-controlled multiplex PCR, was used to amplify TCRbeta CDR3 regions from genomic DNA. The study's own analysis went as follows. Nucleated cell counts per sample were estimated from amplification of reference gene primers within the assay. Sequence reads were collapsed and filtered to measure the absolute abundance of every unique TCRbeta CDR3 rearrangement. For each sample, productive Simpson clonality was calculated as the square root of Simpson's diversity index across productive rearrangements. TCRdb's version of the immuneACCESS table is confined to in-frame rearrangements and falls short of the full clone set. An unresolved V gene accounts for under half of the shortfall where checked; the remainder is of unknown origin. The V and J calls and clone size come from that table; D and trimming were worked out from the DNA. The sample contains about 160,000 clones, approximately 87% of them found a single time. Around 7% of the sample rests with the top ten.

Participants in the prospective study were aged roughly 18 to 89 years, lived in under 30 United States geographic areas, and enrolled through a virtual design. In the prospective study, participants were assigned to cohorts based on the clinical history participants reported in a screening survey and a study questionnaire. ImmuneRACE Cohort 3 recovered participants were defined by two consecutive negative NP/OP PCR tests, healthcare professional clearance, or symptom resolution. Mobile phlebotomists in the prospective study collected whole blood, serum and a nasopharyngeal or oropharyngeal swab from every participant. Prospective study participants could optionally give additional blood draws and questionnaires over a roughly 2-month period. Before DNA extraction, blood samples from the prospective study were shipped at room temperature or frozen. Sequenced input: PBMCs or T cells enriched from blood (not recorded which). This receptor was taken from a woman in her forties or fifties who had recovered from COVID-19.

The DNA reads TGTGCCAGCAGAACAACCGGGACTCAGGACAATGAGCAGTTCTTC. The resulting protein is CASRTTGTQDNEQFF. The rearranged segments are TRBV9 and TRBJ2-1; the D gene is possibly TRBD2, with 6 bases matching. CDR1 SGDLS and CDR2 YYNGEE were looked up in the germline V gene. The V and J ends are trimmed by 5 bases and 5 bases, leaving 17 bases between them. Taken from cysteine to phenylalanine, the CDR3 has 15 residues. The CDR3 DNA has 45 bases and is translated from base 1.